The source of this T cell receptor beta chain is a study of cytomegalovirus exposure and HLA in healthy donors. Study-level findings and limits: Cytomegalovirus association was assigned to about 150 TCR beta chains.

Concerning this clone itself: Antigen unknown.

The protocol was immunoSEQ multiplex PCR, while the TCRdb copy is restricted to in-frame clones and leaves out a portion. The sample carries 140,000 or so clones, 85% to 90% recorded once. CDR1 and CDR2 from the germline V gene are SGHNT and YYREEE (reference sequence). With 3 bases removed from V and 2 bases from J, the gap between germline ends came to 10 bases. This CDR3 spans 14 amino acids. The donors were in the roughly 110-subject validation cohort, distinct from the approximately 700-subject first cohort. Specimen: PBMCs. The chain has TRBV5-4 and TRBJ2-3; D gene ambiguous. The receptor was derived from a woman in her 30s in good health and CMV-seropositive. CDR3 residues: CASSSTILTDTQYF. CDR3 sequence (DNA): TGTGCCAGCAGCTCTACGATACTCACAGATACGCAGTATTTT.